The 32 T cell receptor beta chains below come from one sample, sequenced in a study of T cells in Graves' hyperthyroidism and ophthalmopathy. Amplified TCR beta CDR3 regions derived from RNA transcripts. The HTBI primer set drove a first-round RT-PCR of the TCR CDR3. TCRdb used MiXCR to reprocess the multiplex PCR reads, holding one entry per CDR3 protein. The sample has about 250,000 distinct CDR3 sequences; roughly 15% are singletons. The sequenced sample was blood. The source is a woman between 50 and 59 years old with Graves' hyperthyroidism that later progressed to Graves' ophthalmopathy.

This clonotype has a count of ten or more. The CDR3 sequence: CASSLGSVNTEAFF. CDR3 coding DNA: TGTGCCAGCAGCTTAGGTTCCGTGAACACTGAAGCTTTCTTT. The J gene is TRBJ1-1, the V gene TRBV11-2; D unclear. CDR1 is SGHAT and CDR2 is FQNNGV in the germline V gene. V shed 1 base and J shed 0 bases, with 6 bases lying between them. CDR3 size: 14 residues.

This clonotype has a handful of counts. Possible read error: a much larger clone is one base away. The gene calls are TRBV5-1 and TRBJ2-5; D is ambiguous. Germline assignment: CDR1 SGHRS and CDR2 YFSETQ. CDR3 length: 14 amino acids. CDR3 amino acids: CASSQPDRQETRYF. CDR3 bases: TGCGCCAGCAGCCAACCGGACCGACAAGAGACCCGGTACTTC.

This clonotype was detected many times. The CDR3 reads CASSEARQGLQFF. For the CDR3, the DNA is TGTGCCAGCAGTGAAGCCCGACAGGGCCTTCAGTTCTTC. V is TRBV2 and J is TRBJ2-1; 7 bases match TRBD1. With 0 bases clipped from V and 13 bases from J, the junction kept 6 bases outside the gene matches. Germline values: CDR1 SNHLY, CDR2 FYNNEI. This CDR3 comprises 13 residues.

This clonotype was counted between two and nine times. The J gene is TRBJ2-5, the V gene TRBV5-1, with D perhaps assigned TRBD1 or TRBD2 (7 bases each). From germline, CDR1 is SGHRS and CDR2 YFSETQ. This CDR3 has 15 residues. Trimming stripped 0 bases from V and 4 bases from J, with 13 bases between. CDR3 region: CASSLGARGGETQYF. In nucleotides, the CDR3 is TGCGCCAGCAGCTTGGGTGCCAGGGGGGGAGAGACCCAGTACTTC.

This clonotype was seen only a few times. A much more abundant neighbour one base away suggests this may be a read error. The rearrangement joins TRBV6-2 or TRBV6-3 to TRBJ2-7; 14 bases line up with TRBD2. This CDR3 has 16 amino acids. V lost 4 bases to trimming and J lost 6 bases; unmatched junction nucleotides: 8. In germline, CDR1 is MNHEY, CDR2 SVGEGT. The DNA of the CDR3 is TGTGCCAGCAGTTGCGGGACTAGCGGGAGAAGGCTCGAGCAGTACTTC. Translated: CASSCGTSGRRLEQYF.

This clonotype was counted many times. The V and J genes are TRBV2 and TRBJ2-7; D is uncertain. Trimming left V 5 bases short and J 3 bases short, with 8 bases between. Germline CDR1 and CDR2: SNHLY and FYNNEI. This CDR3 spans 12 amino acids. CDR3 DNA sequence: TGTGCCAGCAGTCCCTTTGACTACGAGCAGTACTTC. It is translated as CASSPFDYEQYF.

This clonotype was detected only a few times. Being one base from a much bigger clone, this may be a read error. The chain employs TRBV9 and TRBJ2-4; TRBD1 or TRBD2 may be the D gene (5 bases each). CDR1 and CDR2 (germline): SGDLS, YYNGEE. V lost 3 bases and J lost 5, with 9 bases in between. The CDR3 is 13 residues long. CDR3 coding DNA: TGTGCCAGCAGCGGGGGGTCCGAAAACATTCAGTACTTC. Translating gives CASSGGSENIQYF.

This chain uses TRBV9 with TRBJ1-1; 7 bases are a match to TRBD1. The CDR3 is 12 amino acids. V trimming: 3 bases; J trimming: 6 bases; junction bases outside the gene matches: 2. CDR1 and CDR2 (germline): SGDLS, YYNGEE. The CDR3 DNA reads as TGTGCCAGCAGCGCAGGGACAGCTGAAGCTTTCTTT. Protein sequence: CASSAGTAEAFF.

This clonotype was counted a few times. No conserved phenylalanine or tryptophan ends this CDR3, so it is likely a read error. This CDR3 is CASSLKPHRSNQPQHL. The CDR3 DNA reads TGTGCCAGCAGTCTAAAGCCTCACAGGAGCAATCAGCCCCAGCATCTT. The chain carries TRBV27 and TRBJ1-5; TRBD1 might be the D (5 bases). Germline assignment: CDR1 MNHEY and CDR2 SMNVEV (reference sequence). The CDR3 is 16 residues long. Between the trimmed V and J ends, which lost 5 bases and 1 base, there was a span of 15 bases.

In its sample, this clonotype was seen a few times. This chain links TRBV20-1 with TRBJ2-5; D is undetermined. The ends were cut back, 4 bases at V and 4 bases at J, with 10 bases in the middle. CDR1 and CDR2 (germline): DFQATT, SNEGSKA (reference sequence). This CDR3 has 12 amino acids. CDR3 protein: CSATPWVETQYF. In DNA form, the CDR3 reads TGCAGTGCTACCCCATGGGTAGAGACCCAGTACTTC.

The genes are TRBV28 and TRBJ2-1; D call uncertain. The V end was cut by 5 bases, the J end by 5 bases, with 10 bases between. The CDR3 is made up of 13 amino acids. Germline CDR1 reads MDHEN; CDR2 reads SYDVKM. The CDR3 nucleotides are TGTGCCAGCAGTCGATATTCCAACAATGAGCAGTTCTTC. Amino acid sequence: CASSRYSNNEQFF.

The V call is TRBV29-1, the J call TRBJ1-1; D is unresolved. Germline loops: CDR1 SQVTM, CDR2 ANQGSEA. Trimming shortened V by 6 bases and J by 0 bases, and 11 bases separated the two germline ends. The CDR3 loop spans 13 amino acids. Here the CDR3 reads CSVARRLNTEAFF. CDR3 DNA sequence: TGCAGCGTCGCAAGACGCCTGAACACTGAAGCTTTCTTT.

V gene TRBV5-4 combines with J gene TRBJ2-7; 9 nucleotides align to TRBD2. CDR1 is SGHNT and CDR2 is YYREEE in the germline V gene (reference sequence). This CDR3 contains 16 residues. Unmatched junction bases numbered 14, after V lost 6 bases and J lost 4 bases. CDR3 DNA sequence: TGTGCCAGCACCGCCCGACCGGGAAGCGGGGGGTACGAGCAGTACTTC. Its protein product is CASTARPGSGGYEQYF. The variable domain in full, completed from reference TRBV5-4 and TRBJ2-7, reads ETGVTQSPTHLIKTRGQQVTLRCSSQSGHNTVSWYQQALGQGPQFIFQYYREEENGRGNFPPRFSGLQFPNYSSELNVNALELDDSALYLCASTARPGSGGYEQYFGPGTRLTVT.

The gene calls are TRBV5-1 and TRBJ2-5; D might be TRBD2 (7 bases). CDR1 is SGHRS, CDR2 YFSETQ, per germline. Trimming shortened V by 4 bases and J by 4 bases, and 14 bases separated the two germline ends. The length of the CDR3 is 14 residues. CDR3 DNA sequence: TGCGCCAGCAGCGGGGGGGGCAGGGGAGAGACCCAGTACTTC. Protein product: CASSGGGRGETQYF.

This clonotype was counted a few times. V usage is TRBV24-1 and J usage is TRBJ2-2, with D uncertain. The V end was cut by 9 bases, the J end by 0 bases, with 7 bases between. CDR1 and CDR2 from the germline V gene are KGHDR and SFDVKD. This CDR3 is 13 amino acids long. The DNA for the CDR3 is TGTGCCACCCAGTGGCCGAACACCGGGGAGCTGTTTTTT. Encoded protein: CATQWPNTGELFF.

This clonotype was counted only a few times. This chain connects TRBV15 to TRBJ2-3, with 8 bases fitting TRBD2. Looked up from germline, CDR1 is LNHNV and CDR2 is YYDKDF (reference sequence). The CDR3 is made up of 15 amino acids. V gave up 0 bases and J gave up 5 bases; unmatched junction bases: 4. The CDR3 DNA follows: TGTGCCACCAGCAGAGATAGCGGGGTCCTAGATACGCAGTATTTT. Its protein product is CATSRDSGVLDTQYF.

This clonotype was counted ten times or more. The rearrangement uses TRBV7-2 and TRBJ2-1; D is perhaps TRBD2 (5 bases). CDR1 and CDR2 (germline): SGHTA, FQGNSA. The CDR3 has 16 amino acids. Trimming left V 0 bases short and J 7 bases short, with 16 bases between. This chain's CDR3 is CASSLAPGFRGNEQFF. The CDR3 DNA sequence: TGTGCCAGCAGCTTAGCGCCCGGTTTTCGAGGGAATGAGCAGTTCTTC.

The sample holds many counts of this clonotype. The V call is TRBV24-1, the J call TRBJ2-1, with 10 bases that match TRBD2. V shed 2 bases and J 4 bases; nucleotides not matched to a gene: 13. This CDR3 comprises 19 residues. Per the germline V gene, CDR1 is KGHDR and CDR2 is SFDVKD. The CDR3, as DNA: TGTGCCACCAGTGATTCCCTACCCAAAACTAGCGGGATTTACAATGAGCAGTTCTTC. Translated: CATSDSLPKTSGIYNEQFF.

The chain couples TRBV5-1 to TRBJ2-6; weak D call: TRBD2 (6 bases). CDR3 length: 16 residues. Germline assignment: CDR1 SGHRS and CDR2 YFSETQ. Between the trimmed V and J ends, which lost 6 bases and 0 bases, there was a span of 13 bases. The CDR3 region is CASTSGGRSGANVLTF. CDR3 nucleotide sequence: TGCGCCAGCACCTCTGGAGGGCGCTCTGGGGCCAACGTCCTGACTTTC.

This clonotype was counted only a few times. The chain combines TRBV4-1 with TRBJ1-4, with unresolved D. Germline V gene lookup returns CDR1 MGHRA and CDR2 YSYEKL. There are 14 residues in the CDR3. Trimming removed 0 bases from V and 0 bases from J, with 2 bases in between. The CDR3 protein is CASSQDPTNEKLFF. Written as DNA, the CDR3 is TGCGCCAGCAGCCAAGATCCAACTAATGAAAAACTGTTTTTT.

This clonotype has ten or more counts. The V and J genes are TRBV5-1 and TRBJ2-1; TRBD2 matches 10 bases. J was trimmed by 0 bases and V by 3 bases; bases with no gene match: 3. CDR3 length: 16 residues. Germline V lookup: CDR1 SGHRS, CDR2 YFSETQ. The CDR3: CASSSLAGTSYNEQFF. CDR3 nucleotide sequence: TGCGCCAGCAGCTCACTAGCGGGGACCTCCTACAATGAGCAGTTCTTC.

The chain couples TRBV20-1 to TRBJ2-3, with 8 bases identical to TRBD2. Germline CDR1 is DFQATT and CDR2 is SNEGSKA (reference sequence). The CDR3 extends over 15 amino acids. J was trimmed by 5 bases and V by 0 bases; bases with no gene match: 7. Here the CDR3 DNA reads TGCAGTGCTAGAGATCCGGGAGGGCCACAAGATACGCAGTATTTT. Its translation is CSARDPGGPQDTQYF.

This clonotype was detected many times. The chain employs TRBV2 and TRBJ2-7; D could derive from TRBD1 or TRBD2 (5 bases each). CDR3 length: 13 amino acids. V was trimmed by 5 bases and J by 4 bases, leaving 12 bases between them. Germline V lookup: CDR1 SNHLY, CDR2 FYNNEI. CDR3 DNA sequence: TGTGCCAGCAGTCCAGGGACCTTTTACGAGCAGTACTTC. Protein product: CASSPGTFYEQYF.

The rearrangement joins TRBV4-1 to TRBJ2-7; tentatively, D is TRBD2 (6 bases). Trimming shortened V by 5 bases and J by 3 bases, and 20 bases separated the two germline ends. Per the germline V gene, CDR1 is MGHRA and CDR2 is YSYEKL. The CDR3 covers 16 residues. CDR3 DNA: TGCGCCAGCAGCTCGGGGCTGGGGGGATCCTACTACGAGCAGTACTTC. Amino acids: CASSSGLGGSYYEQYF.

This clonotype has at least ten counts. The V and J genes are TRBV28 and TRBJ2-2; D unresolved. The CDR3 consists of 12 residues. V was cut by 9 bases and J by 6 bases, with 11 bases left in between. The V gene's germline CDR1 is MDHEN and CDR2 SYDVKM. CDR3 bases: TGTGCCAGTAAAAACTCGGCCGGGGAGCTGTTTTTT. This encodes CASKNSAGELFF.

This clonotype has only a few counts. The chain combines TRBV2 with TRBJ1-6; D gene unclear. Germline V gives CDR1 SNHLY, CDR2 FYNNEI. The CDR3 sequence is 13 residues long. With 7 bases removed from V and 0 bases from J, the gap between germline ends came to 4 bases. The CDR3 loop reads CASKSSYNSPLHF. In nucleotides, the CDR3 is TGTGCCAGCAAAAGCTCCTATAATTCACCCCTCCACTTT.

This clonotype was seen repeatedly, ten times or more. V and J are TRBV7-8 and TRBJ1-2; the D gene is possibly TRBD1 (6 bases). Trimming took off 5 bases at V and 2 bases at J, with 15 bases between the two ends. The CDR3 has 15 residues. Germline values: CDR1 SGHVS, CDR2 FQNEAQ. The chain's CDR3 is CASSAMPRGNYGYTF. CDR3 in DNA: TGTGCCAGCAGCGCTATGCCCAGGGGAAACTATGGCTACACCTTC.

As concerns this clonotype: Being one base from a much bigger clone, this may be a read error. The gene calls are TRBV5-1 and TRBJ1-2, with 11 bases aligning to TRBD1. CDR3 length: 14 amino acids. The germline V gene encodes CDR1 SGHRS and CDR2 YFSETQ. V shed 3 bases, J shed 6 bases, and the junction held 4 bases outside the gene matches. The CDR3 sequence: CASSSRTGGDGYTF. The DNA for the CDR3 is TGCGCCAGCAGCTCCCGGACAGGGGGCGATGGCTACACCTTC.

This clonotype was seen a few times. The CDR3 coding sequence is TGTGCCAGCAACCCTTCGGGACCCTACTACGAGCAGTACTTC. This gives the protein CASNPSGPYYEQYF. The chain joins TRBV25-1 to TRBJ2-7; the D call may be TRBD1 or TRBD2 (5 bases each). The V gene's germline CDR1 is MGHDK and CDR2 SYGVNS. Deletions cut 7 bases from V and 3 bases from J, with 16 bases between. CDR3 length equals 14 residues.

There are many counts of this clonotype. The chain couples TRBV20-1 to TRBJ2-3; D is uncertain. CDR1 and CDR2 (germline): DFQATT, SNEGSKA (reference sequence). V was shortened by 0 bases and J by 3 bases, with 1 base between the two germline ends. The CDR3 runs 11 residues. The CDR3 loop is CSARETDTQYF. The CDR3 nucleotides are TGCAGTGCTAGAGAGACAGATACGCAGTATTTT.

The chain links TRBV7-3 to TRBJ2-7, with 11 nucleotides matching TRBD1. Germline V CDR1 and CDR2: SGHTA, FQGTGA. Trimming took 5 bases from V and 5 from J; bases not matched to a gene: 8. The CDR3 contains 15 residues. The CDR3 loop reads CASSRGTGGIHEQYF. CDR3 nucleotides: TGTGCCAGCAGCCGAGGGACAGGGGGAATCCACGAGCAGTACTTC. The variable domain in full, completed from reference TRBV7-3 and TRBJ2-7, reads GAGVSQTPSNKVTEKGKYVELRCDPISGHTALYWYRQSLGQGPEFLIYFQGTGAADDSGLPNDRFFAVRPEGSVSTLKIQRTERGDSAVYLCASSRGTGGIHEQYFGPGTRLTVT.

This chain uses TRBV3-1 with TRBJ1-2; 10 bases map to TRBD1. Trimming took 1 base from V and 10 from J; bases not matched to a gene: 3. CDR1 and CDR2 from the germline V gene are LGHDT and YNNKEL (reference sequence). CDR3 length: 13 residues. The CDR3 here is CASSQGTGGYYTF. The CDR3 DNA follows: TGTGCCAGCAGCCAAGGGACAGGGGGTTACTACACCTTC.